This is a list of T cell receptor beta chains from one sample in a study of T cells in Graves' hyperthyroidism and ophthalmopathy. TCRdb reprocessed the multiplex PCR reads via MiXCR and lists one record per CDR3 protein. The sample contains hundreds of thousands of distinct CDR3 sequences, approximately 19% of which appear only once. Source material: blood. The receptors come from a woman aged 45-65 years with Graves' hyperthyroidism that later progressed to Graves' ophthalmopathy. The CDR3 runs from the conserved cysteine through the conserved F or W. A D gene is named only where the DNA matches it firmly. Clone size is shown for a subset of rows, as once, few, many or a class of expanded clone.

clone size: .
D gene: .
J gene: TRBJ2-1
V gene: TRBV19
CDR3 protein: CASTHRASYGYNEQFF
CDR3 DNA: TGTGCCAGTACTCATAGGGCCAGCTATGGCTACAATGAGCAGTTCTTC

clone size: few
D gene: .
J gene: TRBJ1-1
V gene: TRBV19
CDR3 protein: CASSMLMGGLNTEAFF
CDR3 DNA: TGTGCCAGTAGTATGCTGATGGGGGGGCTTAACACTGAAGCTTTCTTT

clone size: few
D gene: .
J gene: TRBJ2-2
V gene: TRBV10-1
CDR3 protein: CASSSRGGVQLNTGELFF
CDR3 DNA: TGCGCCAGCAGCTCCCGTGGCGGGGTACAGCTTAACACCGGGGAGCTGTTTTTT

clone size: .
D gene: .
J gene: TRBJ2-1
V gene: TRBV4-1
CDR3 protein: CASSQGGGGSEQFF
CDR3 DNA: TGCGCCAGCAGCCAAGGTGGCGGGGGCAGCGAGCAGTTCTTC

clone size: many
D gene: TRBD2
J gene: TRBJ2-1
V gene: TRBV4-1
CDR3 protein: CASSGLAGSYNEQFF
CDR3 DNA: TGTGCCAGCAGTGGACTAGCGGGGAGCTACAATGAGCAGTTCTTC

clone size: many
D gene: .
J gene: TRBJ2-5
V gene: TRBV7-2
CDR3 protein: CASSLARIETQYF
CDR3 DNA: TGTGCCAGCAGCTTGGCTAGAATAGAGACCCAGTACTTC

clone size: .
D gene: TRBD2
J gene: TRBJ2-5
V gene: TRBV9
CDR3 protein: CASTTGGLAEETQYF
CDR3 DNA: TGTGCCAGCACCACGGGGGGGCTAGCGGAAGAGACCCAGTACTTC

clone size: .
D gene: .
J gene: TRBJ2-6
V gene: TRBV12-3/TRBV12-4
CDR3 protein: CASSLAGYSGANVLTF
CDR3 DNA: TGTGCCAGCAGTTTAGCGGGCTACTCTGGGGCCAACGTCCTGACTTTC

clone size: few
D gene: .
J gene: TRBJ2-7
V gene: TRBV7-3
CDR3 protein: CASSLRAGVQNEQYF
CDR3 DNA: TGTGCCAGCAGCTTAAGGGCAGGGGTTCAGAACGAGCAGTACTTC

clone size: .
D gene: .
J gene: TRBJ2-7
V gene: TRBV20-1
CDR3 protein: CSAKVYYEQYF
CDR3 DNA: TGCAGTGCTAAGGTTTACTACGAGCAGTACTTC

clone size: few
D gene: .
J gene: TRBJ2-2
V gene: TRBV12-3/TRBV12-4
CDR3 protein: CASSFSIGWDGELFF
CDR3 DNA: TGTGCCAGCAGTTTTAGTATTGGGTGGGACGGGGAGCTGTTTTTT

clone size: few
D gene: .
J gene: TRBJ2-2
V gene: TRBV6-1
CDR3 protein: CASSWVPQSTGELFF
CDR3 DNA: TGTGCCAGCAGTTGGGTTCCTCAGAGCACCGGGGAGCTGTTTTTT

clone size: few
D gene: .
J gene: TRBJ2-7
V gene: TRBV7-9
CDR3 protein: CASSFVGRGTYEQYF
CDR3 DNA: TGTGCCAGCAGCTTTGTGGGCAGAGGAACCTACGAGCAGTACTTC

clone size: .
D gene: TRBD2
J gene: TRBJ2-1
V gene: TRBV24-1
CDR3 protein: CATSDLRYSGGRGGEQFF
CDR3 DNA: TGTGCCACCAGTGATTTGCGGTACAGCGGGGGGCGGGGGGGTGAGCAGTTCTTC

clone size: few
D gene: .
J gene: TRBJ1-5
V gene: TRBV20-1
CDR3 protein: CSARSQTAYSNQPQHF
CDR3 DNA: TGCAGTGCTAGAAGTCAGACGGCGTATAGCAATCAGCCCCAGCATTTT

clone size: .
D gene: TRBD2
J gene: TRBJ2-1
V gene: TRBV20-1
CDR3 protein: CSAGTSGGARYNEQFF
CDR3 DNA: TGCAGTGCCGGGACTAGCGGGGGGGCCCGATACAATGAGCAGTTCTTC

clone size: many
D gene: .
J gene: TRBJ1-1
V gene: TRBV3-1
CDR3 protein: CASSHPFNTEAFF
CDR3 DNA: TGTGCCAGCAGCCATCCGTTCAACACTGAAGCTTTCTTT

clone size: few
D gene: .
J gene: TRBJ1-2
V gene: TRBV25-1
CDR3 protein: CASSEMSGANYGYTF
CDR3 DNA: TGTGCCAGCAGTGAAATGTCGGGGGCAAACTATGGCTACACCTTC

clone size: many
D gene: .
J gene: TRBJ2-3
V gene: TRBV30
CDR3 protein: CAWSVPLAPDTQYF
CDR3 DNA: TGTGCCTGGAGTGTACCACTAGCCCCAGATACGCAGTATTTT

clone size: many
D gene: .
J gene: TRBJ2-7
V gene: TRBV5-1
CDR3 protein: CASSLGTLQSSYEQYF
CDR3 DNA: TGCGCCAGCAGCTTGGGCACACTACAGAGCTCCTACGAGCAGTACTTC

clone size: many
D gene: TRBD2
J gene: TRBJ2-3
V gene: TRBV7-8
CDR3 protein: CASSLARGGVTDTQYF
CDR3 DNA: TGTGCCAGCAGCTTAGCCCGGGGGGGGGTCACAGATACGCAGTATTTT

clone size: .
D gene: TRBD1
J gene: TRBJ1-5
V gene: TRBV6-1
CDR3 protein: CASRRQGMGQPQHF
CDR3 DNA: TGTGCCAGCAGAAGACAGGGAATGGGACAGCCCCAGCATTTT

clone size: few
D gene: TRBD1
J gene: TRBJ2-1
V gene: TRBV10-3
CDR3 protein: CAISERQGAGYNEQFF
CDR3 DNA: TGTGCCATCAGTGAGAGACAGGGGGCGGGGTACAATGAGCAGTTCTTC

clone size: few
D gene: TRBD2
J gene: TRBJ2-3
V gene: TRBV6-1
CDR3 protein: CASSRGGSGENTQYF
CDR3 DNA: TGTGCCAGCTCTCGAGGGGGTAGCGGGGAGAATACGCAGTATTTT

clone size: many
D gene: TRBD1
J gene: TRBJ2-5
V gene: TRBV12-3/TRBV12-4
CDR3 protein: CASSTGQGNYPETQYF
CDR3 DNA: TGTGCCAGCAGTACCGGACAGGGGAACTATCCAGAGACCCAGTACTTC

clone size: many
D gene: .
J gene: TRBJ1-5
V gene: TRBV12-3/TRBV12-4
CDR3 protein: CASSLAGAQQPQHF
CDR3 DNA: TGTGCCAGCAGTTTAGCAGGGGCCCAACAGCCCCAGCATTTT

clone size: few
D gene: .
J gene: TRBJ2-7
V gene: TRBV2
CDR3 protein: CASRSASLGYEQYF
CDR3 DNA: TGTGCCAGCAGGTCGGCTAGCTTAGGCTACGAGCAGTACTTC

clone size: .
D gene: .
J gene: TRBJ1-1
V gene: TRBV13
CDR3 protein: CASSQDMTEAFF
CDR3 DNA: TGTGCCAGCAGCCAAGATATGACTGAAGCTTTCTTT

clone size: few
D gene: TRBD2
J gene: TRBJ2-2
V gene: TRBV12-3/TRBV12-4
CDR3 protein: CASSRGRAGELFF
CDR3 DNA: TGTGCCAGCAGTCGAGGGAGGGCCGGGGAGCTGTTTTTT

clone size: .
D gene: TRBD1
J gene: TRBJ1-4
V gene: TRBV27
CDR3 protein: CASSFRRDRAEKLFF
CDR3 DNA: TGTGCCAGCAGTTTCCGCCGGGACAGGGCCGAAAAACTGTTTTTT

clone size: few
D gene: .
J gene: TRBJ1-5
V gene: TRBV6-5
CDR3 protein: CASSYSAGDGSNQPQHF
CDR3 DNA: TGTGCCAGCAGTTACTCGGCGGGGGACGGAAGCAATCAGCCCCAGCATTTT

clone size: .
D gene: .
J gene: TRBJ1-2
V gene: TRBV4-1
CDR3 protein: CASSQDRWGYGYTF
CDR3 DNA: TGCGCCAGCAGCCAAGACCGTTGGGGCTATGGCTACACCTTC

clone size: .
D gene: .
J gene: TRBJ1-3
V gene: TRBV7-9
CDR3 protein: CASSSAGASGNTIYF
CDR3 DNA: TGTGCCAGCAGCTCGGCCGGGGCCTCTGGAAACACCATATATTTT

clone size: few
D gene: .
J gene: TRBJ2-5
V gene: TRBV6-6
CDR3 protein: CASSYKRAGTETQYF
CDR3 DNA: TGTGCCAGCAGTTACAAGCGGGCAGGGACAGAGACCCAGTACTTC

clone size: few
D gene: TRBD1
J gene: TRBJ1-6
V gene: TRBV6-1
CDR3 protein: CASSHGTGGNSPLHF
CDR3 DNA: TGTGCCAGCAGCCATGGGACAGGGGGAAATTCACCCCTCCACTTT

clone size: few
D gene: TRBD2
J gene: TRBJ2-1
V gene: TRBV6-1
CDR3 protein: CASSRLAGGPNNEQFF
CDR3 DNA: TGTGCCAGCAGCAGACTAGCGGGGGGGCCCAACAATGAGCAGTTCTTC

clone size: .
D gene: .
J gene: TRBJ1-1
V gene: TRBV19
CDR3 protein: CASSNGPNTEAFF
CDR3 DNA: TGTGCCAGTAGTAACGGTCCGAACACTGAAGCTTTCTTT

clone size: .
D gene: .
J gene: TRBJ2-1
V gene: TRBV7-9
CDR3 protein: CASSWGNYNEQFF
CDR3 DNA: TGTGCCAGCAGCTGGGGGAACTACAATGAGCAGTTCTTC

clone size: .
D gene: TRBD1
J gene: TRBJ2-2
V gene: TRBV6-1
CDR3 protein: CASRPRGRETGELFF
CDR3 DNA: TGTGCCAGCAGACCCAGGGGGCGAGAAACCGGGGAGCTGTTTTTT